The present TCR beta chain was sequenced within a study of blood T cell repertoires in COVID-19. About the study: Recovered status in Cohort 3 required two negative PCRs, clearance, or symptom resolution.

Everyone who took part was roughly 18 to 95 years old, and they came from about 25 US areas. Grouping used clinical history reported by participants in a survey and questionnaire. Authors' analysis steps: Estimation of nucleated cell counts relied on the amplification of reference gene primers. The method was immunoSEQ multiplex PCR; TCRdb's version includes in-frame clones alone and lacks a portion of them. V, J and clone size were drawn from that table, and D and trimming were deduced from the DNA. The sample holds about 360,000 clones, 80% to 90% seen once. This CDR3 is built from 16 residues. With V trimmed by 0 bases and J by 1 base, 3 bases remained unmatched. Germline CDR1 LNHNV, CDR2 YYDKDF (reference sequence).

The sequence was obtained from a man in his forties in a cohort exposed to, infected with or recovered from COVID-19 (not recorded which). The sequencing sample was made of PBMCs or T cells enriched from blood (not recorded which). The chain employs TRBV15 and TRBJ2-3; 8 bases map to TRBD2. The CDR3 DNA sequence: TGTGCCACCAGCAGAGATCGGGGACTAGGCACAGATACGCAGTATTTT. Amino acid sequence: CATSRDRGLGTDTQYF.